Listed below are T cell receptor beta chains from one sample, sequenced in a study of T cell changes during pregnancy in multiple sclerosis. Produced via immunoSEQ multiplex PCR; TCRdb's table is partial and in-frame only. The data show about 52,000 clones, over 85% seen once. The specimen comprised CD4+ T cells from peripheral blood mononuclear cells, sampled before pregnancy. The source of these receptors is a female donor with multiple sclerosis, enrolled in a pregnancy study. Both conserved end residues are part of each CDR3. D genes are given only for firm matches. A clone size is listed for some rows: how often the clone was seen (once, few, many), or a class if it is expanded.

v_gene,j_gene,d_gene,abundance,CDR3nt,CDR3aa
TRBV5-1,TRBJ2-7,-,-,TGCGCCAGCCATGTGGGGGCATCCACCTACGAGCAGTACTTC,CASHVGASTYEQYF
TRBV18,TRBJ2-3,-,-,TGTGCCAGCTCACCAGTCCCGAGCACAGATACGCAGTATTTT,CASSPVPSTDTQYF
TRBV29-1,TRBJ2-7,-,-,TGCAGCGTTGGGGGCCAGGGGTTTTACGAGCAGTACTTC,CSVGGQGFYEQYF
TRBV11-1,TRBJ2-7,-,-,TGTGCCAGCAGCTTAATCAGGAACGAGCAGTACTTC,CASSLIRNEQYF
TRBV30,TRBJ1-2,TRBD1,-,TGTGCCTGGAGTCCCGGACAGGGGATCTATGGCTACACCTTC,CAWSPGQGIYGYTF
TRBV5-6,TRBJ1-4,-,-,TGTGCCAGCAGCTTGTATGCCGGGGTCGAAAAACTGTTTTTT,CASSLYAGVEKLFF
TRBV5-1,TRBJ2-7,-,-,TGCGCCAGCAGCCCCGGGGAGGTCTTCGACGAGCAGTACTTC,CASSPGEVFDEQYF
TRBV11-2,TRBJ1-1,-,-,TGTGCCAGCATCAAGGGGCAGGGGTACACTGAAGCTTTCTTT,CASIKGQGYTEAFF
TRBV28,TRBJ1-2,TRBD1,-,TGTGCCACACAGGGGGCGTATGGCTACACCTTC,CATQGAYGYTF
TRBV30,TRBJ1-1,-,few,TGTGCCTGGAGATCGGGGACAACTTTCTTT,CAWRSGTTFF
TRBV19,TRBJ1-1,-,-,TGTGCCAGTACCCCTTACAGGGAGAACACTGAAGCTTTCTTT,CASTPYRENTEAFF
TRBV9,TRBJ2-1,TRBD2,-,TGTGCCAGCAGCGTGGGACTAGCAAATGAGCAGTTCTTC,CASSVGLANEQFF
TRBV19,TRBJ2-7,-,-,TGTGCCAGTAGTACCCGGACTGGATCTAGGGACGAGCAGTACTTC,CASSTRTGSRDEQYF
TRBV5-1,TRBJ2-2,TRBD1,once,TGCGCCAGCAGCAAAGGGACAGGGGGTGTGAACACCGGGGAGCTGTTTTTT,CASSKGTGGVNTGELFF
TRBV2,TRBJ2-3,TRBD1,-,TGTGCCAGCAGTGTTAATGGCTGGGCAGGGGGCTCGGAAGATACGCAGTATTTT,CASSVNGWAGGSEDTQYF
TRBV7-9,TRBJ2-1,-,-,TGTGCCAGCAGCTTAGCCCACGGGGAAAGAAATGAGCAGTTCTTC,CASSLAHGERNEQFF
TRBV2,TRBJ2-1,-,-,TGTGCCAGCAGTGTTTTAAATGAGCAGTTCTTC,CASSVLNEQFF
TRBV10-3,TRBJ2-7,-,-,TGTGCCATCAGTGAGGGGGCGACCAGCTCCTACGAGCAGTACTTC,CAISEGATSSYEQYF
TRBV29-1,TRBJ2-7,TRBD2,-,TGCAGCGTTGATGTAGCGGGGTACGAGCAGTACTTC,CSVDVAGYEQYF
TRBV7-9,TRBJ2-5,-,-,TGTGCCAGCAGCTTAGGGAGGGCAGGGTCAGGCCCCCGAAGGGAGACCCAGTACTTC,CASSLGRAGSGPRRETQYF
TRBV5-4,TRBJ2-1,TRBD2,-,TGTGCCAGCAGCCTAGGACTAGCGGTGACATACAATGAGCAGTTCTTC,CASSLGLAVTYNEQFF
TRBV4-1,TRBJ1-2,TRBD1,-,TGCGCCAGCAGCGCGCCGGGACAGGGGACGGCCTATGGCTACACCTTC,CASSAPGQGTAYGYTF
TRBV5-5,TRBJ1-3,TRBD1,few,TGTGCCAGCAGCTTGGCCCAGGGGGCGCTGGGAAACACCATATATTTT,CASSLAQGALGNTIYF
TRBV29-1,TRBJ1-1,TRBD1,few,TGCAGCGTTGGGGTTGGGACAGGGCGCGCTGAAGCTTTCTTT,CSVGVGTGRAEAFF
TRBV5-1,TRBJ1-1,TRBD1,-,TGCGCCAGCAGCTTGATAGTCGGGACAGGGAAAACTGAAGCTTTCTTT,CASSLIVGTGKTEAFF
TRBV5-1,TRBJ2-7,TRBD1,once,TGCGCCAGCAGCTTGGGAGGGGGCGTAGGGGGCTCCTACGAGCAGTACTTC,CASSLGGGVGGSYEQYF
TRBV7-8,TRBJ2-3,TRBD2,-,TGTGCCAGCACCGAGCGGGAGAGTAGCACAGATACGCAGTATTTT,CASTERESSTDTQYF
TRBV23-1,TRBJ2-7,TRBD1,-,TGCGCCAGCACAGGGACAGTACTTTACGAGCAGTACTTC,CASTGTVLYEQYF
TRBV5-1,TRBJ2-1,TRBD2,-,TGCGCCAGCAGCTCGGGACTAGCGGGAGTGAATGAGCAGTTCTTC,CASSSGLAGVNEQFF
TRBV28,TRBJ2-7,-,few,TGTGCCAGCCAAACCTGGGGGCTGGGCGAGCAGTACTTC,CASQTWGLGEQYF
TRBV7-7,TRBJ2-2,TRBD2,-,TGTGCCAGCAGCTTAGAGCGGGAGTACACCGGGGAGCTGTTTTTT,CASSLEREYTGELFF
TRBV4-3,TRBJ1-5,-,-,TGCGCCAGCAGCCAAGAGCTGCGGTCGCAGCCCCAGCATTTT,CASSQELRSQPQHF
TRBV10-3,TRBJ2-7,-,-,TGTGCCATCAGTACCCTAGGGTCGGGAGAGCAGTACTTC,CAISTLGSGEQYF
TRBV27,TRBJ1-1,-,-,TGTGCCAGCAGAACGGGGACATTGAACACTGAAGCTTTCTTT,CASRTGTLNTEAFF
TRBV12-5,TRBJ1-1,TRBD1,-,TGTGCTAGTGGTCCCGGGACAGCATACTCGGAAGCTTTCTTT,CASGPGTAYSEAFF
TRBV11-2,TRBJ2-1,TRBD2,-,TGTGCCAGCAGCTCACAAGGGACTAGCGGGATAAATGAGCAGTTCTTC,CASSSQGTSGINEQFF
TRBV28,TRBJ1-2,-,-,TGTGCCAGCATCCCGCTAGGGGGAGGCTACACCTTC,CASIPLGGGYTF
TRBV7-9,TRBJ2-3,-,-,TGTGCCAGCAGCTTAGCCTCTGGGGAGATCACAGATACGCAGTATTTT,CASSLASGEITDTQYF
TRBV28,TRBJ2-2,TRBD2,once,TGTGCCAGCCGGGAGGGGGGCACCGGGGAGCTGTTTTTT,CASREGGTGELFF
TRBV19,TRBJ2-7,TRBD2,-,TGTGCCAGTAGTATGGGGACTAGCTCCTACGAGCAGTACTTC,CASSMGTSSYEQYF
TRBV7-8,TRBJ2-2,-,-,TGTGCCAGCAGCTTTAGTACTAGCAGCACCGGGGAGCTGTTTTTT,CASSFSTSSTGELFF
TRBV27,TRBJ2-1,-,-,TGTGCCAGCAGTTTTCAGCGTCTTCCCTACAATGAGCAGTTCTTC,CASSFQRLPYNEQFF
TRBV9,TRBJ2-1,-,once,TGTGCCAGCAGCCCTAAGGCTAGAGATAACAATGAGCAGTTCTTC,CASSPKARDNNEQFF
TRBV4-3,TRBJ1-1,-,-,TGCGCCAGCAGCCAAGACGGGCAGGGGCTCACTGAAGCTTTCTTT,CASSQDGQGLTEAFF
TRBV19,TRBJ1-1,TRBD1,-,TGTGCCAGTACCCGACAGGGGGCGAACACTGAAGCTTTCTTT,CASTRQGANTEAFF
TRBV11-3,TRBJ2-1,TRBD2,-,TGTGCCAGCAGCCCTCGCCCTAGCGGGAGGGATGAGCAGTTCTTC,CASSPRPSGRDEQFF
TRBV5-6,TRBJ1-4,TRBD1,once,TGTGCCAGCAGCAAGAGACAGGGGATCACAACTAATGAAAAACTGTTTTTT,CASSKRQGITTNEKLFF
TRBV10-1,TRBJ2-7,-,-,TGCGCCAGCAGTGAGGCAGGGCTGCACGAGCAGTACTTC,CASSEAGLHEQYF
TRBV2,TRBJ1-2,TRBD1,-,TGTGCCAGCAGTTTTTGGGACAGGGGGCCTAACTATGGCTACACCTTC,CASSFWDRGPNYGYTF
TRBV30,TRBJ2-1,-,-,TGTGCCTGGGGAGGACCTATAGGGAATGAGCAGTTCTTC,CAWGGPIGNEQFF
TRBV9,TRBJ1-1,-,-,TGTGCCAGCAGCCCCAACACCGTGGTGAACACTGAAGCTTTCTTT,CASSPNTVVNTEAFF
TRBV19,TRBJ2-7,-,-,TGTGCCAGTAGTATGCGGGACGGTGACTACGAGCAGTACTTC,CASSMRDGDYEQYF
TRBV19,TRBJ1-5,-,-,TGTGCCAGTAGTATAACCGGTAATCAGCCCCAGCATTTT,CASSITGNQPQHF
TRBV4-1,TRBJ1-5,TRBD1,-,TGCGCCAGCAGCCCAGGGGGTGAATGGTATAGCAATCAGCCCCAGCATTTT,CASSPGGEWYSNQPQHF
TRBV7-8,TRBJ2-1,TRBD2,-,TGTGCCAGCAGCTTAGCGCGGGGGGTACCATACAATGAGCAGTTCTTC,CASSLARGVPYNEQFF
TRBV9,TRBJ2-7,-,-,TGTGCCAGCAGCGTGGCACCCGAAGACTACGAGCAGTACTTC,CASSVAPEDYEQYF
TRBV19,TRBJ2-3,TRBD2,-,TGTGCCAGTAGTACCCAAACTAGCGGGAGGGATACGCAGTATTTT,CASSTQTSGRDTQYF
TRBV4-1,TRBJ2-5,TRBD2,-,TGCGCCAGCAGCCTTCTTGCGGGAGGGGAGCAAGAGACCCAGTACTTC,CASSLLAGGEQETQYF
TRBV29-1,TRBJ1-5,-,-,TGCAGCGTTGCGGGACAAGGTTTTATGGAGCCCCAGCATTTT,CSVAGQGFMEPQHF
TRBV12-5,TRBJ2-7,TRBD1,-,TGTGCTAGTGGTTTGGTACAGGGGATTAACTCCTACGAGCAGTACTTC,CASGLVQGINSYEQYF